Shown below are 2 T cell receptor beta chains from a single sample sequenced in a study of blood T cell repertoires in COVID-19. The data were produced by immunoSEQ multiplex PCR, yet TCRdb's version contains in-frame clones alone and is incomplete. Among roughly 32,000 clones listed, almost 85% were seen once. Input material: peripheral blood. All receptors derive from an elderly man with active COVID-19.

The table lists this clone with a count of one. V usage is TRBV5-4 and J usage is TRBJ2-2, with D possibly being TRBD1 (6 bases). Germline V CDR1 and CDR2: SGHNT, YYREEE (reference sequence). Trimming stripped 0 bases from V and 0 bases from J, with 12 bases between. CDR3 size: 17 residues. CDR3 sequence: CASSLGTQGANTGELFF. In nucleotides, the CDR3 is TGTGCCAGCAGCTTGGGGACACAGGGCGCGAACACCGGGGAGCTGTTTTTT. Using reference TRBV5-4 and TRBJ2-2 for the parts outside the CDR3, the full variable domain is ETGVTQSPTHLIKTRGQQVTLRCSSQSGHNTVSWYQQALGQGPQFIFQYYREEENGRGNFPPRFSGLQFPNYSSELNVNALELDDSALYLCASSLGTQGANTGELFFGEGSRLTVL.

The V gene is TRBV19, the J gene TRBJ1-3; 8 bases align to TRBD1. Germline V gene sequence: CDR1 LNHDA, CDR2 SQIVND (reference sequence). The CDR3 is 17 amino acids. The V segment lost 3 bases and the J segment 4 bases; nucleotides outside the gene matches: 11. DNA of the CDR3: TGTGCCAGTAGTATCGGCGGGCAGGGGGCGCGGGGAAACACCATATATTTT. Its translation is CASSIGGQGARGNTIYF.